This T cell receptor beta chain was found in a study of T cell responses to AZD1222 COVID-19 vaccine. The study's findings and limits: Nearly half of the spike-specific TCRs reportedly recognize variant regions that carry no mutations.

Second-dose groups at about 4 or about 12 weeks were pooled. The CDR3 length is 16 residues. Germline CDR1 is ENHRY and CDR2 is SYGVKD. The V and J ends lost 4 bases and 0 bases respectively, with 13 bases between them. Some clones are missing from TCRdb's copy, which holds only in-frame ones; the method was immunoSEQ multiplex PCR. Altogether 75,000 or so clones are present, about 91% being singletons, with the ten largest covering under 35%. In the case of this clone: Its antigen is still unknown.

The V and J genes are TRBV10-3 and TRBJ1-3; tentatively, D is TRBD1 (5 bases). This receptor was obtained from an adult who received the AZD1222 COVID-19 vaccine. The sequencing used peripheral blood, collected 28 days after the second AZD1222 dose. The CDR3 DNA sequence: TGTGCCATCAGTGGAACCGGGACCGTCTCTGGAAACACCATATATTTT. This encodes CAISGTGTVSGNTIYF.